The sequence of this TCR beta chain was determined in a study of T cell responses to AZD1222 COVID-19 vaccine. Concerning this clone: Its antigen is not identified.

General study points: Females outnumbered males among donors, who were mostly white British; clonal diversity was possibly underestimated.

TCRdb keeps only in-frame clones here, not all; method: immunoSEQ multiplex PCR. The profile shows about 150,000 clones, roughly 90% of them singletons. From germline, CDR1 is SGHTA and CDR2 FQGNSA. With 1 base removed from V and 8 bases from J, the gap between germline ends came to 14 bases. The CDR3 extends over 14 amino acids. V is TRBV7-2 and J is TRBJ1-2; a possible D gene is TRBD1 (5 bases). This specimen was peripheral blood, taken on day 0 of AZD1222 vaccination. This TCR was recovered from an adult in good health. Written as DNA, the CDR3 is TGTGCCAGCAGCTTAGAGGGACGTCTAGGCGGCTACACCTTC. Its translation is CASSLEGRLGGYTF. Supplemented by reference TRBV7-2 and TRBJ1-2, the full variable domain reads GAGVSQSPSNKVTEKGKDVELRCDPISGHTALYWYRQSLGQGLEFLIYFQGNSAPDKSGLPSDRFSAERTGGSVSTLTIQRTQQEDSAVYLCASSLEGRLGGYTFGSGTRLTVV.